These 27 T cell receptor beta chains share one sample of origin, sequenced in a study of breast tumors, draining lymph nodes, adjacent tissues. TCRdb reprocessed the multiplex PCR reads via MiXCR and lists one record per CDR3 protein. The sample consists of tens of thousands of distinct CDR3 sequences, roughly 60% of them appearing once. Material for sequencing was tumor-adjacent breast tissue. Receptors were obtained from a female donor with breast cancer. Some clones in this sample may be carry-over from other donors' samples.

This clonotype is medium-sized in the sample. The chain links TRBV6-1 to TRBJ1-3; D is undetermined. Germline loops: CDR1 MNHNS, CDR2 SASEGT. The CDR3 extends over 13 amino acids. V was pared by 4 bases and J by 3 bases, with 7 bases between. CDR3 in amino acids: CASSVGFGNTIYF. The CDR3 region has the DNA TGTGCCAGCAGTGTGGGTTTTGGAAACACCATATATTTT.

This clonotype has just a few counts. This may come from a read error, since a much larger clone is one base off. V gene TRBV5-1 combines with J gene TRBJ2-1, with D perhaps TRBD1 (6 bases). The CDR3 has 16 residues. In germline, CDR1 is SGHRS, CDR2 YFSETQ. The CDR3 is CAGSLLTGHTYNEQFF. In DNA, the CDR3 is TGCGCCGGCAGCTTGCTTACGGGACATACCTACAATGAGCAGTTCTTC.

This clonotype was observed at least ten times. At one boundary the junction diverges from the germline segment, which might be a read error. V usage is TRBV6-1 and J usage is TRBJ1-2; no firm D call. CDR1 and CDR2 from the germline V gene are MNHNS and SASEGT. The CDR3 loop spans 13 amino acids. CDR3 coding DNA: TGTGCCAGCAGTCAAGAACTGTACCTTGGCTACGCCTTC. Its protein is CASSQELYLGYAF.

This clonotype occurred many times. This chain links TRBV5-1 with TRBJ2-5; D not certain. Germline V gene sequence: CDR1 SGHRS, CDR2 YFSETQ. Trimming pared 2 bases from V and 1 base from J, leaving 12 bases between. The CDR3 loop spans 15 amino acids. The CDR3 sequence is CASSFRRRFQETQYF. In DNA, the CDR3 is TGCGCCAGCAGCTTTCGTAGACGTTTCCAAGAGACCCAGTACTTC.

The sample holds many counts of this clonotype. The genes are TRBV2 and TRBJ2-2; TRBD2 aligns across 7 bases. V dropped 4 bases and J dropped 6; count of bases not matched to a gene: 8. The V gene's germline CDR1 is SNHLY and CDR2 FYNNEI. This CDR3 comprises 15 residues. The CDR3 here is CASSVGGSRSGELFF. CDR3 nucleotide sequence: TGTGCCAGCAGTGTCGGCGGGAGTCGTTCCGGGGAGCTGTTTTTT.

This clonotype was counted ten times or more. Given a much more abundant clone one base away, this may be a read error. For the CDR3, the DNA is TGTGCCAGCAGCCTGTACTACGAGCAGTACTTC. Protein: CASSLYYEQYF. The genes are TRBV6-6 and TRBJ2-7, with D uncertain. This CDR3 is 11 amino acids long. Germline values: CDR1 MNHNY, CDR2 SVGAGI (reference sequence). Trimming pared 6 bases from V and 3 bases from J, leaving 6 bases between.

This clonotype is medium-sized in the sample. The CDR3 sequence is CSKIDRNVETQYF. The CDR3, as DNA: TGCAGCAAAATTGACAGGAACGTAGAGACCCAGTACTTC. The rearrangement uses TRBV20-1 and TRBJ2-5; D is perhaps TRBD1 (6 bases). Per germline, CDR1 DFQATT and CDR2 SNEGSKA (reference sequence). The CDR3 contains 13 residues.

J is TRBJ2-3 and V is TRBV24-1, with 9 bases matching TRBD2. The CDR3 contains 18 residues. The germline V gene has CDR1 KGHDR and CDR2 SFDVKD. Germline trimming cut 4 bases from V and 2 bases from J; bases unmatched to any gene: 12. The DNA for the CDR3 is TGTGCCACCAGTGAATCCTTCTTAGCGGGAGTCATCACAGATACGCAGTATTTT. This gives the protein CATSESFLAGVITDTQYF.

This clonotype is medium-sized. The rearrangement uses TRBV19 and TRBJ2-7; tentative D call: TRBD1 (5 bases). This CDR3 contains 17 residues. In germline, CDR1 is LNHDA, CDR2 SQIVND (reference sequence). Trimming took 1 base from V and 2 from J, leaving 18 bases between them. The CDR3 is CASSIGKRMAGTYEQYF. The CDR3 DNA is TGTGCCAGTAGTATAGGTAAAAGGATGGCAGGGACCTACGAGCAGTACTTC.

V gene TRBV24-1 combines with J gene TRBJ2-5; TRBD2 agrees at 10 bases. The CDR3 extends over 17 amino acids. Germline trimming cut 4 bases from V and 4 bases from J; bases unmatched to any gene: 11. Germline V gene lookup returns CDR1 KGHDR and CDR2 SFDVKD. CDR3 sequence: CATSDAPSGGTRETQYF. The CDR3 DNA sequence: TGTGCCACCAGTGACGCCCCTAGCGGGGGCACCAGAGAGACCCAGTACTTC.

This sequence joins TRBV29-1 and TRBJ1-2, with 7 positions matching TRBD1. CDR3 length: 12 residues. The junction had 4 bases not matched to a gene; V was cut back by 7 bases and J by 2 bases. The V gene's germline CDR1 is SQVTM and CDR2 ANQGSEA. DNA for the CDR3: TGCAGCGCCGAGACAGGGAACTATGGCTACACCTTC. This translates into CSAETGNYGYTF.

This clonotype has a count of ten or more. The chain carries TRBV25-1 and TRBJ1-2, with TRBD1 as a possible D gene (6 bases). The germline V and J ends were trimmed by 11 bases and 5 bases, with 15 bases remaining between them. The CDR3 loop spans 12 amino acids. CDR1 is MGHDK, CDR2 SYGVNS, per germline. Here the CDR3 DNA reads TGTGCCTCCTGGGCAGGGGCATATGGCTACACCTTC. It yields the protein CASWAGAYGYTF.

The chain has TRBV4-1 and TRBJ2-5; TRBD2 agrees at 10 bases. The germline V gene encodes CDR1 MGHRA and CDR2 YSYEKL. Trimming cost V 0 bases and J 6 bases; bases outside gene matches: 7. The CDR3 totals 16 residues. The CDR3 reads CASSQDPSGSDKTQYF. CDR3 sequence (DNA): TGCGCCAGCAGCCAAGATCCTAGCGGGAGTGATAAGACCCAGTACTTC.

The chain has TRBV5-4 and TRBJ1-2; D is ambiguous. Between the trimmed V and J ends, which lost 2 bases and 6 bases, there was a span of 5 bases. This CDR3 contains 11 residues. CDR1 is SGHNT and CDR2 is YYREEE in the germline V gene (reference sequence). CDR3 nucleotide sequence: TGTGCCAGCAGCTTTAATCATGGCTACACCTTC. As protein: CASSFNHGYTF.

This clonotype was detected ten times or more. The chain couples TRBV20-1 to TRBJ2-5, with D perhaps TRBD1 or TRBD2 (5 bases each). With 6 bases removed from V and 3 bases from J, the gap between germline ends came to 17 bases. Germline V gives CDR1 DFQATT, CDR2 SNEGSKA (reference sequence). This CDR3 region has 14 residues. In DNA, the CDR3 is TGCAGTGCCGGGACGGTCATCGGCGAAGAGACCCAGTACTTC. Its protein product is CSAGTVIGEETQYF.

With respect to this clonotype: At one boundary the junction diverges from the germline segment, which might be a read error. The chain recombines TRBV5-6 with TRBJ1-2; 9 bases match TRBD1. The CDR3 loop spans 14 amino acids. Germline V gives CDR1 SGHDT, CDR2 YYEEEE. In DNA form, the CDR3 reads TGTGCCAGCAGCTACGGGACAGGGAAACATGGCCACACCTTC. It codes for CASSYGTGKHGHTF. Complete variable domain (other parts from reference TRBV5-6 and TRBJ1-2): DAGVTQSPTHLIKTRGQQVTLRCSPKSGHDTVSWYQQALGQGPQFIFQYYEEEERQRGNFPDRFSGHQFPNYSSELNVNALLLGDSALYLCASSYGTGKHGHTFGSGTRLTVV.

This clonotype came up many times. A read error may explain this, as a much larger clone is one base away. The chain links TRBV7-8 to TRBJ2-3; D is possibly TRBD1 or TRBD2 (6 bases each). The CDR3 length is 14 residues. Germline V gene lookup returns CDR1 SGHVS and CDR2 FQNEAQ. CDR3 residues: CASTGRRDTDTRYF. The DNA of the CDR3 is TGTGCCAGCACCGGCAGGCGGGACACAGATACGCGGTATTTT. The complete variable domain, with remaining parts taken from reference TRBV7-8 and TRBJ2-3, reads GAGVSQSPRYKVAKRGQDVALRCDPISGHVSLFWYQQALGQGPEFLTYFQNEAQLDKSGLPSDRFFAERPEGSVSTLKIQRTQQEDSAVYLCASTGRRDTDTRYFGPGTRLTVL.

The chain is built from TRBV7-2 and TRBJ1-2, with D possibly being TRBD1 (5 bases). Deletions cut 1 base from V and 0 bases from J, with 15 bases between. CDR1 and CDR2 (germline): SGHTA, FQGNSA. The CDR3 is 17 residues long. As DNA, the CDR3 is TGTGCCAGCAGCTTAGGGGGGAGGAATGTTTCTAACTATGGCTACACCTTC. Residues: CASSLGGRNVSNYGYTF.

The V and J genes are TRBV29-1 and TRBJ1-1; TRBD1 matches 7 bases. Germline CDR1 and CDR2: SQVTM and ANQGSEA. This CDR3 contains 14 residues. J was trimmed by 1 base and V by 6 bases; bases with no gene match: 8. In nucleotides, the CDR3 is TGCAGCGTACAACCGGGACAGAGGAACACTGAAGCTTTCTTT. It encodes CSVQPGQRNTEAFF.

This chain uses TRBV6-5 with TRBJ1-5; D is uncertain. Trimming took 0 bases from V and 1 from J, leaving 7 bases between them. Germline V CDR1 and CDR2: MNHEY, SVGAGI. The CDR3 totals 15 residues. The CDR3 loop reads CASSYSSGSNQPQHF. The CDR3 nucleotides read TGTGCCAGCAGTTACTCGAGTGGCAGCAATCAGCCCCAGCATTTT.

At least ten counts were recorded for this clonotype. The chain has TRBV6-5 and TRBJ2-4; 9 bases fit TRBD1. Trimming took 5 bases from V and 13 from J; bases not matched to a gene: 12. Germline CDR1 reads MNHEY; CDR2 reads SVGAGI. There are 14 residues in the CDR3. CDR3 amino acids: CASSPPGQGGLQYF. The CDR3 nucleotides are TGTGCCAGCAGTCCTCCGGGACAGGGCGGCCTACAGTACTTC.

The V gene is TRBV10-3, the J gene TRBJ2-1, with a possible D match to TRBD1 (6 bases). This CDR3 is 14 amino acids long. Trimming shortened V by 5 bases and J by 9 bases, and 17 bases separated the two germline ends. In germline, CDR1 is ENHRY, CDR2 SYGVKD. The CDR3 nucleotides are TGTGCCATCAGTACAGGGTGGCTCCGTGGTGAGCAGTTCTTC. It encodes CAISTGWLRGEQFF.

The CDR3 loop reads CASSTTGANYGYTF. Here the CDR3 DNA reads TGTGCCAGCAGTACTACAGGGGCTAACTATGGCTACACCTTC. The V call is TRBV28, the J call TRBJ1-2; the match to TRBD1 covers 7 bases. The V gene end was trimmed by 5 bases and the J gene end by 0 bases; junction bases not matched to a gene: 3. The germline V gene has CDR1 MDHEN and CDR2 SYDVKM. The CDR3 contains 14 residues.

The gene calls are TRBV5-1 and TRBJ2-3; TRBD2 might be the D (5 bases). This CDR3 is built from 15 residues. Trimming left V 0 bases short and J 2 bases short, with 10 bases between. Germline lookup yields CDR1 SGHRS and CDR2 YFSETQ. The CDR3 nucleotides are TGCGCCAGCAGCTTGGCAGCGGACCTCACAGATACGCAGTATTTT. This translates into CASSLAADLTDTQYF.

J is TRBJ2-5 and V is TRBV11-1; possible D gene TRBD2, 7 bases. Per germline, CDR1 SGHAT and CDR2 FQDESV (reference sequence). The CDR3 spans 18 residues. V was cut by 0 bases and J by 2 bases, with 19 bases left in between. The CDR3 here is CASSLAGGNRVGQETQYF. The CDR3 region has the DNA TGTGCCAGCAGCTTAGCGGGGGGGAACAGGGTGGGGCAAGAGACCCAGTACTTC.

The rearrangement uses TRBV29-1 and TRBJ2-3, with D unclear. Looked up from germline, CDR1 is SQVTM and CDR2 is ANQGSEA. Trimming cost V 4 bases and J 2 bases, with 7 bases left between them. The CDR3 runs 12 residues. CDR3 in DNA: TGCAGCGTTGCTGGTTTCACAGATACGCAGTATTTT. Translating gives CSVAGFTDTQYF.

This clonotype was seen more than once but under ten times. The rearrangement links TRBV29-1 to TRBJ1-4, with D unclear. The ends were cut back, 7 bases at V and 4 bases at J, with 13 bases in the middle. The CDR3 is 13 residues long. CDR1 is SQVTM and CDR2 is ANQGSEA in the germline V gene. CDR3 sequence: CSGRRAINEKLFF. CDR3 sequence (DNA): TGCAGCGGACGGAGGGCGATTAATGAAAAACTGTTTTTT.